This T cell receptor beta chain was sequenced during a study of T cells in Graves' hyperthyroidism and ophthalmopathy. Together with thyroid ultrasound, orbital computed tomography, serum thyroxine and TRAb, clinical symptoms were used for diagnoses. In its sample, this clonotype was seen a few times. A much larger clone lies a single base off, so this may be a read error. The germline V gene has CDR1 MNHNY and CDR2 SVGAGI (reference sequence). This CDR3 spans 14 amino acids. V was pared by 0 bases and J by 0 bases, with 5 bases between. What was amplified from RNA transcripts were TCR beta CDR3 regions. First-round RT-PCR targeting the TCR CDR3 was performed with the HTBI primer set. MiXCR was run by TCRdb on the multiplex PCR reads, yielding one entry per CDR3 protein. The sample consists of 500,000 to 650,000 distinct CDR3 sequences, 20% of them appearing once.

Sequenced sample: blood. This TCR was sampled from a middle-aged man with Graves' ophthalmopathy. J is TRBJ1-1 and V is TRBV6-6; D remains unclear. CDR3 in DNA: TGTGCCAGCAGTTACTCGAAAGTGAACACTGAAGCTTTCTTT. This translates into CASSYSKVNTEAFF.